A selection of T cell receptor beta chains follows, all from one sample in a study of T cell repertoires in ileal Crohn's disease. Produced via immunoSEQ multiplex PCR; TCRdb's table is partial and in-frame only. The sample consists of roughly 13,000 clones, less than 80% of them appearing once. Source material: ileal tissue. Receptors were obtained from an adult with Crohn's disease. CDR3s include the opening cysteine and the closing phenylalanine or tryptophan. D genes are given only for firm matches. Expanded clones get a size class; other rows say once, few or many, or leave the size out.

size	V	D	J	DNA	CDR3
NA	TRBV6-6	NA	TRBJ1-3	TGTGCCAGCAGTCCCTTCCGAGTCTCTGGAAACACCATATATTTT	CASSPFRVSGNTIYF
NA	TRBV5-1	TRBD2	TRBJ2-7	TGCGCCAGCAGCTCTGCAACGGGACTAGCGGGGACGAGCTCCTACGAGCAGTACTTC	CASSSATGLAGTSSYEQYF
NA	TRBV5-4	TRBD1	TRBJ2-7	TGTGCCAGCAGCTTGGATATGCCGGGACAGGGCTCCTACGAGCAGTACTTC	CASSLDMPGQGSYEQYF
few	TRBV2	NA	TRBJ1-1	TGTGCCAGCGCCGCGACGGGCAGCAACACTGAAGCTTTCTTT	CASAATGSNTEAFF
NA	TRBV2	NA	TRBJ2-5	TGTGCCAGCAGTGGGAACCAAGAGACCCAGTACTTC	CASSGNQETQYF
few	TRBV19	NA	TRBJ1-5	TGTGCCAGTAGTATCGTGGGGGGATATCAGCCCCAGCATTTT	CASSIVGGYQPQHF
once	TRBV7-9	NA	TRBJ1-1	TGTGCCAGCAGCTTAGAGCGGAACCGAGCTTTCTTT	CASSLERNRAFF
NA	TRBV6-6	NA	TRBJ2-2	TGTGCCAGCAGTGATGACAGGACCGGGGAGCTGTTTTTT	CASSDDRTGELFF
NA	TRBV29-1	TRBD1	TRBJ2-7	TGCAGCGTTGAAGGACACAGGGGGCCGGACGAGCAGTACTTC	CSVEGHRGPDEQYF
NA	TRBV27	NA	TRBJ1-6	TGTGCCAGCAGTTTACGGGGTCAGGGTTCACCCCTCCACTTT	CASSLRGQGSPLHF
medium-sized	TRBV10-1	NA	TRBJ2-1	TGCGCCAGCAGTAGGGACTTGAGCTCCTACAATGAGCAGTTCTTC	CASSRDLSSYNEQFF
NA	TRBV4-1	TRBD1	TRBJ2-7	TGCGCCAGCAGCCAAAGTCCGGGGACAGGGTACGAGCAGTACTTC	CASSQSPGTGYEQYF
NA	TRBV6-4	TRBD2	TRBJ2-5	TGTGCCAGCAGTGAGACTAGCGGGGGGGCAGAGACCCAGTACTTC	CASSETSGGAETQYF
NA	TRBV5-1	TRBD1	TRBJ1-2	TGCGCCAGCAGCTTGGGACAGGGGGCCGATGGCTACACCTTC	CASSLGQGADGYTF
NA	TRBV30	NA	TRBJ1-2	TGTGCCTGGAGTTTACTTCGGGGGGTTGGCTACACCTTC	CAWSLLRGVGYTF
NA	TRBV5-4	TRBD1	TRBJ1-2	TGTGCCAGCAGCTCCCGGGACAGCTATGGCTACACCTTC	CASSSRDSYGYTF
NA	TRBV4-2	NA	TRBJ1-3	TGTGCCAGCAGCCGAGAAGACGCCTCTGGAAACACCATATATTTT	CASSREDASGNTIYF
few	TRBV5-8	NA	TRBJ1-4	TGTGCCAGCAGCCCTACAGGAGCAGCAACTAATGAAAAACTGTTTTTT	CASSPTGAATNEKLFF
NA	TRBV10-3	NA	TRBJ1-5	TGTGCCATCAGTGACAGCAATCAGCCCCAGCATTTT	CAISDSNQPQHF
NA	TRBV18	NA	TRBJ1-6	TGTGCCAGCTCACCACACGGGGGCACATATAATTCACCCCTCCACTTT	CASSPHGGTYNSPLHF
once	TRBV5-1	NA	TRBJ1-5	TGCGCCAGCAGCTTGGTCCCCCCGGACAATAGCAATCAGCCCCAGCATTTT	CASSLVPPDNSNQPQHF
NA	TRBV6-1	NA	TRBJ1-5	TGTGCCAGCAGGACTGGGGGACGGAAAAATCAGCCCCAGCATTTT	CASRTGGRKNQPQHF
NA	TRBV5-1	NA	TRBJ2-3	TGCGCCAGCAGCCTAGGGCCAGGCACAGATACGCAGTATTTT	CASSLGPGTDTQYF
NA	TRBV7-9	TRBD1	TRBJ1-3	TGTGCCAGCGACCCGGGACAGGGCCTATTTTCTGGAAACACCATATATTTT	CASDPGQGLFSGNTIYF
once	TRBV9	NA	TRBJ1-6	TGTGCCAGCAGCGTAGGTCCACAGGGCGAGAATTCACCCCTCCACTTT	CASSVGPQGENSPLHF
NA	TRBV19	NA	TRBJ2-1	TGTGCCACCAACAAAGGCCGGGTGGGTGAGCAGTTCTTC	CATNKGRVGEQFF
NA	TRBV7-9	NA	TRBJ2-3	TGTGCCAGCAGGGATTTCTCTAGCACAGATACGCAGTATTTT	CASRDFSSTDTQYF
NA	TRBV21-1	NA	TRBJ2-7	TGTGCCAGCAGCAAAGTAAGTGGGCTAGCGGGGTACGAGCAGTACTTC	CASSKVSGLAGYEQYF
NA	TRBV5-4	NA	TRBJ2-7	TGTGCCAGCAGCTTCCGCCCAGGGGACGAGCAGTACTTC	CASSFRPGDEQYF
NA	TRBV7-9	TRBD2	TRBJ2-7	TGTGCCAGCAGCTTGAGCGGGGGCTACGAGCAGTACTTC	CASSLSGGYEQYF
NA	TRBV30	NA	TRBJ1-2	TGTGCCTGGAGTGTACCTGGGATGGGCTATGGCTACACCTTC	CAWSVPGMGYGYTF
NA	TRBV7-9	NA	TRBJ1-4	TGTGCCAGCAGCCCCCCCGGACGGATTAATGAAAAACTGTTTTTT	CASSPPGRINEKLFF
NA	TRBV7-8	TRBD1	TRBJ2-2	TGTGCCAGCAGCTTGTTATTGACAGGGACGAACACCGGGGAGCTGTTTTTT	CASSLLLTGTNTGELFF
NA	TRBV5-1	NA	TRBJ1-4	TGCGCCAGCAGCTTGGACGGGTCGGGAACTAATGAAAAACTGTTTTTT	CASSLDGSGTNEKLFF
NA	TRBV7-2	TRBD1	TRBJ2-5	TGTGCCAGCGGCCGGGACAGGGGGCTTGGAGAGACCCAGTACTTC	CASGRDRGLGETQYF
once	TRBV5-1	NA	TRBJ1-1	TGCGCCAGCAGCTTGGGCAACAGGGTGGACACTGAAGCTTTCTTT	CASSLGNRVDTEAFF
NA	TRBV4-2	TRBD2	TRBJ2-7	TGTGCCAGCAGCCAAGAATGGGCTAGCGGGGTGGAAGGGTACTTC	CASSQEWASGVEGYF
NA	TRBV27	NA	TRBJ1-5	TGTGCTAGTCCCCTGCAGCCCCAGCATTTT	CASPLQPQHF
NA	TRBV29-1	NA	TRBJ1-3	TGCAGCGTTGAACAGGGAGGAAGAAACACCATATATTTT	CSVEQGGRNTIYF
NA	TRBV18	TRBD1	TRBJ1-2	TGTGCCAGCTCATTGACTCCGGGACAGGGGGACTATGGCTACACCTTC	CASSLTPGQGDYGYTF
NA	TRBV5-1	TRBD1	TRBJ2-1	TGCGCCAGCAGCTTGGGGACAGGGGTACGGAATGAGCAGTTCTTC	CASSLGTGVRNEQFF
NA	TRBV2	TRBD1	TRBJ2-3	TGTGCCAGCAGTCGACAGGGGCTAGGGGGTGATACGCAGTATTTT	CASSRQGLGGDTQYF
NA	TRBV28	NA	TRBJ1-4	TGTGCCAGCAGTTTATACGGCGAAAAACTGTTTTTT	CASSLYGEKLFF
NA	TRBV9	TRBD1	TRBJ1-1	TGTGCCAGCAGCGTCACCGAAATGGGGACAGCAAAGAACACTGAAGCTTTCTTT	CASSVTEMGTAKNTEAFF
NA	TRBV6-1	TRBD1	TRBJ1-1	TGTGCCAGCAGTGGCGGGGGACAGAAACCCGCGGGGGCTTTCTTT	CASSGGGQKPAGAFF
NA	TRBV6-5	NA	TRBJ2-1	TGTGCCAGCAGATTAACCCAGGGCGGGTACAATGAGCAGTTCTTC	CASRLTQGGYNEQFF
NA	TRBV6-4	TRBD1	TRBJ1-2	TGTGCCAGCAGTAGACAGGGACCAAGCTATGGCTACACCTTC	CASSRQGPSYGYTF
NA	TRBV2	NA	TRBJ1-1	TGTGCCAGCAGCTTGACAGAATTCAACACTGAAGCTTTCTTT	CASSLTEFNTEAFF